Listed below are T cell receptor beta chains from one sample, sequenced in a study of blood T cell repertoires in COVID-19. Here immunoSEQ multiplex PCR was the method, and the copy in TCRdb shows in-frame clones only, minus some. This table holds around 270,000 clones, about 87% found once. Sequenced: peripheral blood. The receptors here all came from a man aged 60 to 69 who had recovered from COVID-19. The CDR3 runs from the conserved cysteine through the conserved F or W. Size tells how often a clone was seen (once, few, many) or the class of an expanded clone, and some rows leave it out.

V gene,clone size,J gene,CDR3 protein
TRBV9,NA,TRBJ1-3,CASSVGGRTDGNTIYF
TRBV5-8,NA,TRBJ1-3,CASMTGQGTSGNTIYF
TRBV5-4,NA,TRBJ2-3,CASSLTSGAADTQYF
TRBV9,NA,TRBJ1-2,CASSAGFPGVYGYTF
TRBV18,NA,TRBJ2-3,CASSRATDTQYF
TRBV3-1/TRBV3-2,few,TRBJ1-1,CASRRPGGEAFF
TRBV14,NA,TRBJ2-7,CASSQWTGPSTEQYF
TRBV6-5,NA,TRBJ1-4,CASRDGTPTNEKLFF
TRBV5-4,few,TRBJ1-2,CASSVTGTNYGYTF
TRBV6-6,NA,TRBJ1-1,CASSGTGEKGAFF
TRBV7-2,once,TRBJ2-7,CASSTGQVRYEQYF
TRBV3-1/TRBV3-2,NA,TRBJ2-1,CASSQASGGTYNEQFF
TRBV6-1,NA,TRBJ1-4,CASTRTGSREKLFF
TRBV3-1/TRBV3-2,NA,TRBJ1-1,CASSHLRSEAFF
TRBV10-2,NA,TRBJ2-3,CASSDQGADTQYF
TRBV25-1,NA,TRBJ2-7,CASSAGTGGYEQYF
TRBV27,NA,TRBJ1-1,CASSLKPGMNTEAFF
TRBV2,NA,TRBJ2-7,CASSGPSYEQYF
TRBV7-8,NA,TRBJ2-2,CASSLRQGGFQNTGELFF
TRBV7-2,NA,TRBJ2-7,CASSLSGGASYEQYF
TRBV12-3/TRBV12-4,NA,TRBJ2-2,CASSLYGELFF
TRBV9,NA,TRBJ1-2,CASSVEAGGNYGYTF
TRBV11-2,NA,TRBJ2-1,CASSLDRIGGKQFF
TRBV7-2,NA,TRBJ1-1,CASNPVLGDEAFF
TRBV7-2,once,TRBJ1-2,CASSQGYYGYTF
TRBV9,NA,TRBJ2-3,CASSDQLAGGAGMDTQYF
TRBV7-3,NA,TRBJ2-3,CASSSGSRGGADTQYF
TRBV27,NA,TRBJ2-6,CASSSGQLSGANVLTF
TRBV7-9,NA,TRBJ1-1,CASSPRTGPNTEAFF
TRBV21-1,NA,TRBJ1-5,CASSTRTGLRQPQHF
TRBV5-4,NA,TRBJ2-2,CASSSTNTGELFF
TRBV24-1,NA,TRBJ2-5,CATSRTGTLETQYF
TRBV15,few,TRBJ2-7,CATSDRDRGQREQYF
TRBV10-3,NA,TRBJ1-2,CAIKGTGAGYGYTF
TRBV11-2,few,TRBJ2-7,CASSLEAGGDYEQYF
TRBV6-5,NA,TRBJ1-2,CASKQGAYYYGYTF
TRBV7-2,NA,TRBJ2-5,CASSKPRFAETQYF
TRBV19,few,TRBJ1-4,CAVSPSGIEKLFF
TRBV7-2,NA,TRBJ1-6,CASSLPRRTGSDNSPLHF
TRBV6-5,NA,TRBJ2-5,CASRKGQQETQYF
TRBV2,NA,TRBJ2-5,CASSEGGTQYF
TRBV10-2,NA,TRBJ2-1,CASSDFKRGPIEYNEQFF
TRBV18,NA,TRBJ1-2,CASSPGQGHGYTF
TRBV7-8,few,TRBJ1-2,CASSRGIGANYGYTF
TRBV6-5,many,TRBJ2-7,CASKIWPGLGF
TRBV2,NA,TRBJ2-7,CASMWGRTSEQYF
TRBV6-1,NA,TRBJ2-3,CASSERPATSSGGWGDTQYF
TRBV6-7,NA,TRBJ2-5,CASSRGLAGGGGETQYF